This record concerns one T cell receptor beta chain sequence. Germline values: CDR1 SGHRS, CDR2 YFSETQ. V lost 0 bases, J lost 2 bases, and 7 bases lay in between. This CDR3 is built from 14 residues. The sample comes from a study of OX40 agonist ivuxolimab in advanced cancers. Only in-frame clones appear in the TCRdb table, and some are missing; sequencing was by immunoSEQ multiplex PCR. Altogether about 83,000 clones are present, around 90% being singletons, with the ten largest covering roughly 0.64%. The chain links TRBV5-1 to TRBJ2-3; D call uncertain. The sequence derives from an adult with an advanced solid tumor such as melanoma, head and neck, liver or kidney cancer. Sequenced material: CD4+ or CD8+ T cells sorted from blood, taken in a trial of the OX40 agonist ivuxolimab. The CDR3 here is CASSLGQATDTQYF. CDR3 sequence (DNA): TGCGCCAGCAGCTTGGGGCAGGCCACAGATACGCAGTATTTT. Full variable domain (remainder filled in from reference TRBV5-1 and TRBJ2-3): KAGVTQTPRYLIKTRGQQVTLSCSPISGHRSVSWYQQTPGQGLQFLFEYFSETQRNKGNFPGRFSGRQFSNSRSEMNVSTLELGDSALYLCASSLGQATDTQYFGPGTRLTVL.